Below, 22 T cell receptor beta chains from the same sample are listed, as sequenced in a study of immune heterogeneity within non-small cell lung tumors (dated by TCRdb to 2017 to 2018). Instrument used: HiSeq X Ten. The TCR beta CDR3 region was amplified with a multiplex PCR system whose first round ran for around 10 cycles using 32 V-gene forward primers and 13 J-gene reverse primers. TCRdb reanalyzed the raw reads on its own, using fastp at Q25 for trimming and MiXCR for clone calling, and kept in-frame beta chains. Entries are consolidated by CDR3 protein sequence, retaining the most common genes and DNA. This sample comprises several thousand distinct CDR3 sequences, 50% to 60% of them detected only once. Around 9.9% of the sample is in the top ten clones. For the TCR template, genomic DNA was extracted from bulk tumor tissue, and approximately 600 ng of gDNA was amplified for each sample. Multiple biopsies per primary tumor were taken during surgery, spaced as far apart as possible within the tumor mass. The study cohort was described as untreated, and the patients were newly diagnosed NSCLC cases having curative surgery.

Source material: lung tumor tissue. The receptor source for this set is a man in his 70s with non-small cell lung cancer.

There are a few counts of this clonotype. The genes are TRBV11-3 and TRBJ1-5; D gene ambiguous. Germline V gives CDR1 SGHNT, CDR2 YENEEA. The CDR3 totals 15 residues. V gave up 2 bases and J gave up 6 bases, with 14 bases separating them. For the CDR3, the DNA is TGTGCCAGCAGCTTATTTGAGGGTACCAGTCAGCCCCAGCATTTT. Translation: CASSLFEGTSQPQHF. The whole variable domain, filled in from reference TRBV11-3 and TRBJ1-5, reads EAGVVQSPRYKIIEKKQPVAFWCNPISGHNTLYWYLQNLGQGPELLIRYENEEAVDDSQLPKDRFSAERLKGVDSTLKIQPAELGDSAVYLCASSLFEGTSQPQHFGDGTRLSIL.

The genes are TRBV9 and TRBJ1-4; D gene uncertain. This CDR3 region has 17 residues. Trimming removed 0 bases at V and 2 bases at J, with 14 bases between. CDR1 and CDR2 from the germline V gene are SGDLS and YYNGEE. Here the CDR3 DNA reads TGTGCCAGCAGCGTAGACAGTCTACTAGGGACTAATGAAAAACTGTTTTTT. Its protein is CASSVDSLLGTNEKLFF.

This clonotype has only a few counts. The J gene is TRBJ2-1, the V gene TRBV11-1, with 8 positions matching TRBD2. Germline trimming cut 5 bases from V and 15 bases from J; bases unmatched to any gene: 15. From germline, CDR1 is SGHAT and CDR2 FQDESV (reference sequence). The CDR3 totals 14 residues. CDR3 DNA: TGTGCCAGCAGCCTCAACGGACTAGCCGACGCTCCGTTCTTC. It yields the protein CASSLNGLADAPFF.

This chain uses TRBV20-1 with TRBJ2-1; D remains ambiguous. The CDR3 covers 10 residues. From germline, CDR1 is DFQATT and CDR2 SNEGSKA (reference sequence). The V and J ends lost 3 bases and 5 bases respectively, with 2 bases between them. CDR3 in DNA: TGCAGTGCTAGGGACAATGAGCAGTTCTTC. It encodes CSARDNEQFF.

This clonotype was seen more than once but under ten times. The V gene is TRBV27, the J gene TRBJ1-1; D is uncertain. The germline V and J ends were trimmed by 0 bases and 0 bases, with 11 bases remaining between them. CDR3 length: 16 residues. The germline gives CDR1 MNHEY, CDR2 SMNVEV (reference sequence). The CDR3 DNA reads as TGTGCCAGCAGTTTATCCCTTTGGGAGGTGAACACTGAAGCTTTCTTT. This gives the protein CASSLSLWEVNTEAFF.

The J gene is TRBJ1-2, the V gene TRBV20-1, with D possibly TRBD1 on 5 matching bases. V was trimmed by 6 bases and J by 7 bases, leaving 15 bases between them. The germline V gene has CDR1 DFQATT and CDR2 SNEGSKA (reference sequence). This CDR3 has 12 amino acids. The CDR3, as DNA: TGCAGTGCCAAGACAGTCGCGGGTGGCTACACCTTC. As protein: CSAKTVAGGYTF.

The chain is built from TRBV10-3 and TRBJ1-6; TRBD1 matches at 8 bases. The CDR3 is made up of 14 amino acids. J lost 5 bases, V lost 8 bases, and 5 bases had no gene match. Germline CDR1 reads ENHRY; CDR2 reads SYGVKD. The CDR3, as DNA: TGTGCCATCGGACAGGGACTCCATAATTCACCCCTCCACTTT. Its protein product is CAIGQGLHNSPLHF.

The chain joins TRBV7-8 to TRBJ1-6, with D unresolved. Germline CDR1 SGHVS, CDR2 FQNEAQ. V dropped 1 base and J dropped 7 bases, with 8 bases sitting between them. The CDR3 runs 14 residues. CDR3 sequence reads: CASSLDFGNSPLHF. In DNA form, the CDR3 reads TGTGCCAGCAGCTTAGACTTCGGGAATTCACCCCTCCACTTT.

This clonotype has just a few counts. This rearrangement joins TRBV15 to TRBJ2-7, with D perhaps matching TRBD1 or TRBD2 (5 bases each). The CDR3 has 15 amino acids. Trimming pared 6 bases from V and 2 bases from J, leaving 17 bases between. CDR1 and CDR2 (germline): LNHNV, YYDKDF (reference sequence). The CDR3 region has the DNA TGTGCCACCAGTAGGGACGTCCAGCAAACCTACGAGCAGTACTTC. It codes for CATSRDVQQTYEQYF.

This clonotype was seen a handful of times. This sequence joins TRBV6-1 and TRBJ1-3, with D hard to call. Trimming took off 2 bases at V and 7 bases at J, with 6 bases between the two ends. The germline gives CDR1 MNHNS, CDR2 SASEGT. The CDR3 has 12 amino acids. Here the CDR3 DNA reads TGTGCCAGCAGTGAATTGGCGAACACCATATATTTT. It translates to CASSELANTIYF.

The chain combines TRBV19 with TRBJ1-4; TRBD1 might be the D (6 bases). V lost 6 bases to trimming and J lost 0 bases, with 8 bases between them. Germline V gene lookup returns CDR1 LNHDA and CDR2 SQIVND (reference sequence). The CDR3 contains 14 residues. The CDR3 sequence: CASRRDTTNEKLFF. For the CDR3, the DNA is TGTGCCAGTAGAAGGGACACAACTAATGAAAAACTGTTTTTT.

This sequence joins TRBV20-1 and TRBJ2-3; 8 bases fit TRBD2. This CDR3 has 14 amino acids. Germline V CDR1 and CDR2: DFQATT, SNEGSKA (reference sequence). Germline trimming cut 8 bases from V and 6 bases from J; bases unmatched to any gene: 13. The DNA for the CDR3 is TGCAGTCTGAAAGGGACTAGTCTCACGGATACGCAGTATTTT. This encodes CSLKGTSLTDTQYF.

A note on this clonotype: At one end the junction does not follow the germline gene, possibly because of a read error. The CDR3 DNA is TGTGCCCGCAGCGACGGGACAGCAGATGGCTACACCTTC. Amino acid sequence: CARSDGTADGYTF. The chain links TRBV7-9 to TRBJ1-2; 7 nucleotides line up with TRBD1. There are 13 residues in the CDR3. Per germline, CDR1 SEHNR and CDR2 FQNEAQ (reference sequence).

This clonotype has only a few counts. The CDR3 DNA is TGTGCCAGCAGTGGGCGTTCGTTTGGATCCAGGGGGGAACCCCTCCACTTT. Protein product: CASSGRSFGSRGEPLHF. The chain combines TRBV6-1 with TRBJ1-6; 7 nucleotides align to TRBD1. Germline V gives CDR1 MNHNS, CDR2 SASEGT. The CDR3 loop spans 17 amino acids. V trimming: 4 bases; J trimming: 12 bases; junction bases outside the gene matches: 18.

This clonotype was observed a handful of times. The chain combines TRBV12-3 or TRBV12-4 with TRBJ2-7; TRBD2 matches at 12 bases. This CDR3 region has 15 residues. The V and J ends lost 2 bases and 6 bases, in that order; junction bases with no gene match: 5. The DNA for the CDR3 is TGTGCCAGCAGTTTAACGACTAGCGGGAGTACCGAGCAGTACTTC. It translates to CASSLTTSGSTEQYF.

V usage is TRBV12-3 or TRBV12-4 and J usage is TRBJ2-1; D not resolved. This CDR3 is built from 11 residues. With 2 bases removed from V and 12 bases from J, the gap between germline ends came to 8 bases. The CDR3 here is CASSLSFVQFF. DNA of the CDR3: TGTGCCAGCAGTTTAAGTTTTGTGCAGTTCTTC.

This chain uses TRBV24-1 with TRBJ1-1; weak D call: TRBD1 (6 bases). The germline V and J ends were trimmed by 7 bases and 4 bases, with 12 bases remaining between them. The germline V gene encodes CDR1 KGHDR and CDR2 SFDVKD. The CDR3 has 13 residues. CDR3 in amino acids: CATRAGHTTEAFF. The DNA for the CDR3 is TGTGCCACCAGAGCGGGACACACCACTGAAGCTTTCTTT.

The rearrangement uses TRBV6-2 or TRBV6-3 and TRBJ2-1; no clear D. The CDR3 is 12 residues long. V was clipped by 4 bases and J by 10 bases, with 11 bases between them. Germline V gives CDR1 MNHEY, CDR2 SVGEGT. As DNA, the CDR3 is TGTGCCAGCAGTTCCCCTTCCTGGGAGCAGTTCTTC. Amino acid sequence: CASSSPSWEQFF.

This clonotype rates as large. The rearrangement links TRBV15 to TRBJ2-7; D is unresolved. This CDR3 spans 12 amino acids. Trimming took off 0 bases at V and 1 base at J, with 1 base between the two ends. The germline CDR1 and CDR2 sequences are LNHNV and YYDKDF (reference sequence). CDR3 region: CATSRDSYEQYF. As DNA, the CDR3 is TGTGCCACCAGCAGAGATTCCTACGAGCAGTACTTC.

This clonotype has just one count. V is TRBV6-7 and J is TRBJ1-2, with D possibly matching TRBD1 (6 bases). TRBV6-7 is annotated as an ORF whose role is uncertain. This CDR3 spans 13 amino acids. With 11 bases removed from V and 6 bases from J, the gap between germline ends came to 19 bases. CDR3 loop: CASQGRASDGYTF. CDR3 DNA sequence: TGTGCCTCACAGGGCAGGGCGTCGGATGGCTACACCTTC.

The chain recombines TRBV11-1 with TRBJ2-4; D is perhaps TRBD1 (5 bases). Trimming left V 5 bases short and J 6 bases short, with 14 bases between. CDR3 length equals 14 residues. Germline-derived CDR1 and CDR2 are SGHAT and FQDESV (reference sequence). CDR3 nucleotide sequence: TGTGCCAGCAGCCCCGACAGAGCGATAAACATTCAGTACTTC. Translating gives CASSPDRAINIQYF.

The V call is TRBV20-1, the J call TRBJ2-2, with no clear D. The CDR3 length is 12 residues. Trimming stripped 6 bases from V and 0 bases from J, with 5 bases between. Germline V gene data show CDR1 as DFQATT and CDR2 as SNEGSKA (reference sequence). CDR3 coding DNA: TGCAGTGCCTGGTCGAACACCGGGGAGCTGTTTTTT. Translating gives CSAWSNTGELFF.